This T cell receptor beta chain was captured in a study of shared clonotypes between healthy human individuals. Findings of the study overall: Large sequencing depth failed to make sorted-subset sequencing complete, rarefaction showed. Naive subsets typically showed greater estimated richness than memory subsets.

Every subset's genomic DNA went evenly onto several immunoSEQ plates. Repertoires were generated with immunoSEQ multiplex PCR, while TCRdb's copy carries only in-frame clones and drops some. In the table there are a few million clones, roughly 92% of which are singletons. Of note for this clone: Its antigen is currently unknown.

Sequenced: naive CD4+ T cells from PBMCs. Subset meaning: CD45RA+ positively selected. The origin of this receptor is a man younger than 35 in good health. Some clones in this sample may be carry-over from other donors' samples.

CDR3 residues: CASSLVLALLQETQYF. The CDR3 coding sequence is TGCGCCAGCAGCTTGGTTTTGGCCCTCCTCCAAGAGACCCAGTACTTC. The chain recombines TRBV5-1 with TRBJ2-5; D is ambiguous. Germline V gene data show CDR1 as SGHRS and CDR2 as YFSETQ. This CDR3 comprises 16 residues. Trimming cost V 0 bases and J 1 base, with 13 bases left between them.